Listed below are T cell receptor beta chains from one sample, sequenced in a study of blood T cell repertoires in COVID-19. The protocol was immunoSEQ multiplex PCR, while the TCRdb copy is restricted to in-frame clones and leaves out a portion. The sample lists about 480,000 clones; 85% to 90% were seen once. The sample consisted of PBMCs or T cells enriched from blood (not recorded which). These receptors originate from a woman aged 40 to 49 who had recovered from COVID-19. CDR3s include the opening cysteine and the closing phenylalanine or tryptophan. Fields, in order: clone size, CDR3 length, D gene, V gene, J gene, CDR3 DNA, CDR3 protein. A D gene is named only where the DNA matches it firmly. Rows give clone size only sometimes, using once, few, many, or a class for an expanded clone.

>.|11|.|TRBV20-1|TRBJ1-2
TGCAGTGTATCCGAAACTAGTGGCTACACCTTC
CSVSETSGYTF
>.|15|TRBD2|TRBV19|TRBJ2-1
TGTGCCAGTAGTTGGACTAGCGTGGGCTACAATGAGCAGTTCTTC
CASSWTSVGYNEQFF
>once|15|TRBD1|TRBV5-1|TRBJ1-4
TGCGCCAGCAGCGGGGGACAGGGACGTAATGAAAAACTGTTTTTT
CASSGGQGRNEKLFF
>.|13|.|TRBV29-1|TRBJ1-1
TGCAGCGTTTACGTCCGACGGGTAACTGAAGCTTTCTTT
CSVYVRRVTEAFF
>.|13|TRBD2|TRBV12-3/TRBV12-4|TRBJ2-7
TGTGCCAGCAGCCCAAGATGGGGGGGCGAGCAGTACTTC
CASSPRWGGEQYF
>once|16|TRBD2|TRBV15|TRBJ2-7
TGTGCCACCAGCAGGGCCGGGGGGGCAACCGCCTACGAGCAGTACTTC
CATSRAGGATAYEQYF
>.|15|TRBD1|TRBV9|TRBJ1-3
TGTGCCAGCAGCGAGTCTCCGGGACAGGGAAACACCATATATTTT
CASSESPGQGNTIYF
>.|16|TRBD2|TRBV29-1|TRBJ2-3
TGCAGCGTTGTTGGAAGAGCGGGAGGCTCCACAGATACGCAGTATTTT
CSVVGRAGGSTDTQYF
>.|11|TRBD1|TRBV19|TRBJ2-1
TGTGCCAGTAGTGCGGACAGGGGGGAGTTCTTC
CASSADRGEFF
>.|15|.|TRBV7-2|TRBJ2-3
TGTGCCAGCAGCTTAGAGCTAGCCCTCACAGATACGCAGTATTTT
CASSLELALTDTQYF
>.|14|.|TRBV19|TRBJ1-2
TGTGCCAGTAGTCCTCAAGGGGGGGCACGTGGCTACACCTTC
CASSPQGGARGYTF
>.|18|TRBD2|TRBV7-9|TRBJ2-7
TGTGCCAGCAGCTTAGCGCACAGCAGCGGGAGGGCCGGTATCGAGCAGTACTTC
CASSLAHSSGRAGIEQYF
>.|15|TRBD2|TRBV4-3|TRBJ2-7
TGCGCCAGCAGCCGCGGACTAGCGGGGGCCTACGAGCAGTACTTC
CASSRGLAGAYEQYF
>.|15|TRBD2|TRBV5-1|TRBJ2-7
TGCGCCAGCAGCTCGACTAGCGGGATTACCGACGAGCAGTACTTC
CASSSTSGITDEQYF